This T cell receptor (beta chain) was observed in a study of human T cells and chemical hapten exposure (dated by TCRdb to the early 2020s). Regarding the research as a whole: For sensitization, 2% DPC in acetone was applied to a 2 cm by 2 cm area of upper inner arm skin. Patients additionally received weekly therapeutic DPC doses to the scalp throughout the approximately 25-week study period. Patch testing was done on the upper back using Finn chambers containing 0.01% DPC, and results were scored after 6 days according to International Contact Dermatitis Research Group standards. The patient cohort, mostly female, included alopecia areata with under or over 50% scalp involvement, alopecia totalis and alopecia universalis. Libraries were combined into a pool for sequencing, and differences in TCR yield between samples came mainly from small differences in library volumes within the pool. The study tracked peripheral blood TCR repertoire changes in vivo during primary and secondary sensitization to the hapten diphenylcyclopropenone (DPC) in alopecia patients. Blood samples were taken from patients before sensitization (week 0) and then at 2, 6 and about 24 weeks after DPC sensitization. Around 30 alopecia patients provided blood for TCR sequencing at one to four time points (pre-sensitization, 2, 6 and 24 weeks). The full study reports these points: Because all patients had alopecia, a presumed autoimmune disease, the immune response of the patients might differ from that of healthy individuals. After repeated subsampling, changes were observed in the strength of the expansion versus patch-test correlation and in the threshold at which the correlation became significant. Patch test score correlated positively with the number of PT1 expanded TCRs, reaching significance at thresholds 8, 16 and 32 but not at 4. DPC sensitization did not change how many TCRs were above 1 in 1000 frequency, and no evidence was found of alterations in global repertoire structure. Expanded TCRs formed significantly more large CDR3 similarity clusters than pre-sensitization or healthy control sets, consistent with antigen-driven responses.

Sequences LGHDT (CDR1) and YNNKEL (CDR2) are obtained from the germline V gene (reference sequence). The junction shows trimming of 1 base on V and 3 bases on J, and the gene matches do not reach 5 bases of it. There are 17 amino acids in the CDR3, from cysteine to phenylalanine inclusive. Only CDR3 DNA remains: 51 bases, in frame from the first base. Receptors were amplified or captured by RACE. Sequenced on a NextSeq 500. During library preparation, unique molecular identifiers were attached to individual cDNA molecules so that TCRs could be counted in a quantitative, reproducible way. Each blood RNA sample was used to sequence both TCR alpha and TCR beta chains. In the source study's methods: Samples had a median of roughly 91,000 TCRs, with a range from 23,224 to 690,600. V, J and CDR3 annotation of the TCR reads was performed with the Decombinator software suite. For the PS versus PT1 abundance plots, all samples were subsampled to the same number of TCRs (28,000). TCRs were defined as expanded if absent before sensitization and observed at least eight times at the 2-week time point. TCRdb reran the public reads through fastp at Q25 and MiXCR, keeping productive beta chains. Every CDR3 protein is listed once, alongside the most common genes and DNA of its rows. The V and J calls here are based on TCRdb, not the publication. This sample is represented by roughly 380,000 distinct CDR3 sequences; 4.8% of them were singletons. The ten largest account for around 2% of the sample.

The time point label for this specimen denotes: patch test 1, 2 weeks after DPC sensitization. The sample's treatment or condition label, decoded: therapeutic diphenylcyclopropenone sensitization with weekly scalp DPC. Blood at each patch-test visit was drawn before the patch test was applied. Patients were eligible if aged 18 to 70, diagnosed with alopecia and judged suitable for DPC therapy, and pregnant patients were excluded. Total RNA was extracted from unfractionated whole blood collected in Tempus Blood RNA tubes. On this clonotype itself: Its antigen is currently not known. Base qualities are not provided; no much larger clone lies one nucleotide away.

The receptor chain draws on TRBV3-1 and TRBJ2-6; TRBD1 fits 8 bases in the junction. This material consisted of whole blood, taken in connection with sensitization to the hapten diphenylcyclopropenone (DPC). The source of this sequence is a woman aged 50 to 60 with alopecia areata. Some clones in this sample may be carry-over from other donors' samples. The CDR3 loop reads CASSQVTGGSGANVLTF. Here is the DNA: TGTGCCAGCAGCCAAGTAACAGGGGGAAGTGGGGCCAACGTCCTGACTTTC.